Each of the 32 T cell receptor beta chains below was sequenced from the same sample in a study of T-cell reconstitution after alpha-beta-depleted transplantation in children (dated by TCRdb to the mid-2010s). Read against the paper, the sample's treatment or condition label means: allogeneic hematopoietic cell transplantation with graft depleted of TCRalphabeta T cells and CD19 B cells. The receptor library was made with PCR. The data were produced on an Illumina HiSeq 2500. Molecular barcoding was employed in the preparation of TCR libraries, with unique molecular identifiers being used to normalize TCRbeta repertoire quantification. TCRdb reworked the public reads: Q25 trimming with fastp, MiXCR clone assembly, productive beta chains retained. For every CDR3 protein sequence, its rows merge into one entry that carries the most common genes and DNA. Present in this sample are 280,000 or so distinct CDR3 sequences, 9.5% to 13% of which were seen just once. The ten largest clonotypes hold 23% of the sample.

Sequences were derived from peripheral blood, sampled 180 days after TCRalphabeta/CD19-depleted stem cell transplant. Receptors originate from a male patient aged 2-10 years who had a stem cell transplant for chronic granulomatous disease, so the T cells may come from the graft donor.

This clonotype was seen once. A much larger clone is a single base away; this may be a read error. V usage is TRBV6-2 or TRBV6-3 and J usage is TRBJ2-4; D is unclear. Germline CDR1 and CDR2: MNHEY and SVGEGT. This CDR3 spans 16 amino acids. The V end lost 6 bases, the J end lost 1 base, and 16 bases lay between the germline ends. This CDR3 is CASRWAPGRAKNIQYF. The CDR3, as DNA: TGTGCCAGCAGATGGGCCCCGGGTAGGGCCAAAAACATTCAGTACTTC.

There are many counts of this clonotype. The DNA for the CDR3 is TGCGCCAGCAGCTTGGTACCGGGACACCGCTACGAGCAGTACTTC. Protein product: CASSLVPGHRYEQYF. The chain has TRBV5-1 and TRBJ2-7, with D possibly being TRBD1 (6 bases). V was trimmed by 0 bases and J by 3 bases, leaving 13 bases between them. From germline, CDR1 is SGHRS and CDR2 YFSETQ. CDR3 length equals 15 residues.

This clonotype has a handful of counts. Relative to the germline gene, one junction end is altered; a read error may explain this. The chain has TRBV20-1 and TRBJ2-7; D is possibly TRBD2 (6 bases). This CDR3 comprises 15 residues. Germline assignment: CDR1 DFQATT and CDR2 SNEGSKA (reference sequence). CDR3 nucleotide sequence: TGCTGTGCTAGAGAAGGAGGGACTGTCACCTACGAGCAGTACTTC. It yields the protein CCAREGGTVTYEQYF.

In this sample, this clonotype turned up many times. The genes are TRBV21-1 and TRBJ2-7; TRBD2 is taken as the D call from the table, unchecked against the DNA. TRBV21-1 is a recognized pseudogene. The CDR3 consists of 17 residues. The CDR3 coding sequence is TGTGCCTTCCAAATGGGGCTAGCGGAACCCTCGCCCTACGAGCAGTACTTC. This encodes CAFQMGLAEPSPYEQYF.

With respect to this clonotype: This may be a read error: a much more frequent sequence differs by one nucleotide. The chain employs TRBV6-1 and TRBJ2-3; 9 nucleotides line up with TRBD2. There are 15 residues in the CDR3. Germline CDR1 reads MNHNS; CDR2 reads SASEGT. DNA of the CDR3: TGTGCCAGCAGTAGCCTAGCGGGAATCACAGATACGCTGTATTTT. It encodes CASSSLAGITDTLYF.

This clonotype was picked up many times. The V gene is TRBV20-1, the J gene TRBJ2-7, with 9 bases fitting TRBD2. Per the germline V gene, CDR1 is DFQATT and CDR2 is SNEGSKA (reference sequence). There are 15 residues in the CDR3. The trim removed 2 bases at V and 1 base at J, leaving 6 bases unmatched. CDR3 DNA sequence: TGCAGTGCTAGAACCAGCGGGAGGAAATCCTACGAGCAGTACTTC. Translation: CSARTSGRKSYEQYF.

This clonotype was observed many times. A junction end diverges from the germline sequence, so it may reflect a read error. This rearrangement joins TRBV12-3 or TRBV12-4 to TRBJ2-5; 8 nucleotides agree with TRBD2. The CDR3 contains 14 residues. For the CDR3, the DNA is TGCGCCAGCAGCTTCGGGGGGGGCCAAGAGACCCAGTACTTC. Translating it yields CASSFGGGQETQYF.

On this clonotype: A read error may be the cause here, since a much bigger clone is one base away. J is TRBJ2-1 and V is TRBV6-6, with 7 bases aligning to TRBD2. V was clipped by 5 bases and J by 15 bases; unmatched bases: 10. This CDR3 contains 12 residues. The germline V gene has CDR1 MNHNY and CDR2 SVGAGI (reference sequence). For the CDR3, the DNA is TGTGCCAGCAGTCCGACTATGCGGGAGTCGTTCTTC. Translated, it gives CASSPTMRESFF.

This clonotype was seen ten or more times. CDR3 loop: CASSPPGTGLDTQYF. CDR3 nucleotides: TGTGCCAGCAGCCCACCCGGGACAGGGTTAGATACGCAGTATTTT. V usage is TRBV5-6 and J usage is TRBJ2-3; 9 bases are shared with TRBD1. The V segment lost 4 bases and the J segment 5 bases; nucleotides outside the gene matches: 8. Germline CDR1 reads SGHDT; CDR2 reads YYEEEE. The CDR3 sequence is 15 residues long.

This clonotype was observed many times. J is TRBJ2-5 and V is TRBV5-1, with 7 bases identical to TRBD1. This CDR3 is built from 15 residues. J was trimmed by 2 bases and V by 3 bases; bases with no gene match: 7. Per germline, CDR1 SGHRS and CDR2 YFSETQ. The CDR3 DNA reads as TGCGCCAGCAGCTCGGGAAACAGGGGTCAAGAGACCCAGTACTTC. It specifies CASSSGNRGQETQYF.

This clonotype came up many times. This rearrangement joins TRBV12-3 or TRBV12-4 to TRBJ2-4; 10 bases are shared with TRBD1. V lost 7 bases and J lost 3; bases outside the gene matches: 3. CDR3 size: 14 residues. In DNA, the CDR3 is TGTGCCAGCAACGGACAGGGGGACAAAAACATTCAGTACTTC. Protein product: CASNGQGDKNIQYF.

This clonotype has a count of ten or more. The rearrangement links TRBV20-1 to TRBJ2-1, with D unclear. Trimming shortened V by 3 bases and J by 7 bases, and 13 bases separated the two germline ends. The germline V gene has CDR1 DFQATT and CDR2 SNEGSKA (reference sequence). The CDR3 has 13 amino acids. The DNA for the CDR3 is TGCAGTGCTAGGAGTGCCTTAAGGAATGAGCAGTTCTTC. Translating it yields CSARSALRNEQFF.

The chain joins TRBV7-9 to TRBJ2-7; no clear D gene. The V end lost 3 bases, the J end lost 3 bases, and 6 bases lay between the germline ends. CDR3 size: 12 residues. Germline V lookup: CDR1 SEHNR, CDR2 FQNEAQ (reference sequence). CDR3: CASSFENYEQYF. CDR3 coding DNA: TGTGCCAGCAGCTTTGAGAACTACGAGCAGTACTTC.

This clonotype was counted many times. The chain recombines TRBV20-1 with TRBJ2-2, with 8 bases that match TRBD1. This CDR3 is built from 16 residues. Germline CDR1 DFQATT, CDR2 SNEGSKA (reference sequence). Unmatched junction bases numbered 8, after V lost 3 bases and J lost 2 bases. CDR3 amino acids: CSASISGGVNTGELFF. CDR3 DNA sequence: TGCAGTGCTAGTATATCAGGGGGCGTAAACACCGGGGAGCTGTTTTTT.

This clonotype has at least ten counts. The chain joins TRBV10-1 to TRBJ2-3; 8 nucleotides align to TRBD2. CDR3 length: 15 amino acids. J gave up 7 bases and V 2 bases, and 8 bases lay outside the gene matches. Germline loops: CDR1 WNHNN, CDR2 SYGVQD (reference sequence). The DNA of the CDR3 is TGCGCCAGCAGTGAGGAAGGCAGCGGGAGAAATACGCAGTATTTT. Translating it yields CASSEEGSGRNTQYF.

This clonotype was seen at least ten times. The CDR3 bases are TGCAGTGCTAGAGCTAAGGAGAACTACGAGCAGTACTTC. Translation gives CSARAKENYEQYF. The gene calls are TRBV20-1 and TRBJ2-7; D ambiguous. CDR1 is DFQATT, CDR2 SNEGSKA, per germline (reference sequence). V lost 1 base, J lost 3 bases, and 10 bases lay in between. The CDR3 totals 13 residues.

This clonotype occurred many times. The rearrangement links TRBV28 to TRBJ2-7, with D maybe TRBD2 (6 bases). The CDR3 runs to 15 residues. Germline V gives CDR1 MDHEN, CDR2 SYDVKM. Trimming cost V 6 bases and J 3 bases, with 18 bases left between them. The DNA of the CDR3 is TGTGCCAGCAGCAAAGGGAGGCTAGCGCACTACGAGCAGTACTTC. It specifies CASSKGRLAHYEQYF.

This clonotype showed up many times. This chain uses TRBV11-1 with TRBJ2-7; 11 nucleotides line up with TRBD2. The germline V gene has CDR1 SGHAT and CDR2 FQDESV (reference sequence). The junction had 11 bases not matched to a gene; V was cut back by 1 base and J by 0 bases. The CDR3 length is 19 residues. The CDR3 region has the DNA TGTGCCAGCAGCTTAGTTCGGCTAGCGGGAGGTCATAGCTCCTACGAGCAGTACTTC. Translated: CASSLVRLAGGHSSYEQYF.

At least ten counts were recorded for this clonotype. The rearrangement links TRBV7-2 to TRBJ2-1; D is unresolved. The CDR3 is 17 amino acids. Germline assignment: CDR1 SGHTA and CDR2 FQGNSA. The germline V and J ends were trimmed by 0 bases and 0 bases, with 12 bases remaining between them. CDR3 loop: CASSLAVSATSYNEQFF. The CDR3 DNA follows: TGTGCCAGCAGCTTAGCAGTGTCGGCGACCTCCTACAATGAGCAGTTCTTC.

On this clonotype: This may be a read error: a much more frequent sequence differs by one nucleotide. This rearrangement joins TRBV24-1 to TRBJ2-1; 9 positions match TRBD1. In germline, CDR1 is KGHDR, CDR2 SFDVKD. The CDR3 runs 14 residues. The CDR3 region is CATSEGQGYNVQFF. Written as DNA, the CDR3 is TGTGCCACCAGTGAGGGACAGGGTTACAATGTGCAGTTCTTC.

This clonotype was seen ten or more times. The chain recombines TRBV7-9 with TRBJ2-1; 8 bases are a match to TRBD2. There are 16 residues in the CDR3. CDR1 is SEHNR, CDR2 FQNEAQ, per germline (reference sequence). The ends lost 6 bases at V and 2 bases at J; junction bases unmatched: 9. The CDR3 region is CASRRGSGTTYNEQFF. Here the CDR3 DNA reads TGTGCCAGCAGACGAGGTAGCGGGACCACCTACAATGAGCAGTTCTTC.

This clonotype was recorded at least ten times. The CDR3 nucleotides are TGTGCCAGCAGTTACTCGAGCGCCTATGGCTACACCTTC. This translates into CASSYSSAYGYTF. This sequence joins TRBV6-5 and TRBJ1-2; D is unclear. The CDR3 sequence is 13 residues long. Between the trimmed V and J ends, which lost 0 bases and 4 bases, there was a span of 6 bases. CDR1 is MNHEY and CDR2 is SVGAGI in the germline V gene.

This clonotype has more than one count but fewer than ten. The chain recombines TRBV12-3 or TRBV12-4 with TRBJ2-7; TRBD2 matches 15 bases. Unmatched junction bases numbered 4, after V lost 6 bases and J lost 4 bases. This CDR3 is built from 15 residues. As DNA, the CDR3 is TGTGCCAGCAGGGGACTAGCGGGGGGTAATTACGAGCAGTACTTC. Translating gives CASRGLAGGNYEQYF.

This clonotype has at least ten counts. The CDR3 DNA is TGTGCCAGCAGTTACTCGGGACGCGATAACTACGAGCAGTACTTC. It translates to CASSYSGRDNYEQYF. The chain combines TRBV6-5 with TRBJ2-7; either TRBD1 or TRBD2 may fit D (5 bases each). Trimming left V 0 bases short and J 3 bases short, with 12 bases between. Germline V gene lookup returns CDR1 MNHEY and CDR2 SVGAGI. The CDR3 consists of 15 residues.

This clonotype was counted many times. CDR3 nucleotide sequence: TGTGCCACCAGCAGACCAACTCTAGGAGCTAAAGAGACCCAGTACTTC. Protein: CATSRPTLGAKETQYF. This chain uses TRBV15 with TRBJ2-5; no firm D call. Trimming removed 2 bases from V and 3 bases from J, with 16 bases in between. Germline loops: CDR1 LNHNV, CDR2 YYDKDF (reference sequence). CDR3 length equals 16 residues.

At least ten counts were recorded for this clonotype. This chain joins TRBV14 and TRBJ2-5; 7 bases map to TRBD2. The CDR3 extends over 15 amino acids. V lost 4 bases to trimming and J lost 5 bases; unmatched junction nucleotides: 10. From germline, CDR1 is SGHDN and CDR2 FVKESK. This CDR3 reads CASSRLLASFETQYF. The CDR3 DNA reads TGTGCCAGCAGCCGACTACTAGCGTCGTTTGAGACCCAGTACTTC.

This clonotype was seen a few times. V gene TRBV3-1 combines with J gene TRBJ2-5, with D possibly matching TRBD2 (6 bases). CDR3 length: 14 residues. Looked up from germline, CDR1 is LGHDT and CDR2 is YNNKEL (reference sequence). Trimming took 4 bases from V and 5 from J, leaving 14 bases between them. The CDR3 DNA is TGTGCCAGCAGCCCCGGGGGAGCCGGGGAGACCCAGTACTTC. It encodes CASSPGGAGETQYF.

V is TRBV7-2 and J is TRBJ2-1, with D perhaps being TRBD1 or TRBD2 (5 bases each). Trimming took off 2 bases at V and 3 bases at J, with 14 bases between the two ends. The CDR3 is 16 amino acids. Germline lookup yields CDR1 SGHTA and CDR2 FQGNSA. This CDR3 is CASSLTGTTIYNEQFF. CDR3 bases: TGTGCCAGCAGCTTAACCGGGACCACAATCTACAATGAGCAGTTCTTC.

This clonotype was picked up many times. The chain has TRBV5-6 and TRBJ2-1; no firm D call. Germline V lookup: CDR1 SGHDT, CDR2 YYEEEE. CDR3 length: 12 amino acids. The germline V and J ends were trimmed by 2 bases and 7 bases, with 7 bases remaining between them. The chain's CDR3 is CASSLDRNEQFF. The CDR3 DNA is TGTGCCAGCAGCTTAGATAGGAATGAGCAGTTCTTC.

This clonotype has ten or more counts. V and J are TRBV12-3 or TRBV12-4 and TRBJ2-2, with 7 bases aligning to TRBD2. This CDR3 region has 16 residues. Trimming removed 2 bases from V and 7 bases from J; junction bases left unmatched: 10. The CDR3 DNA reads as TGTGCCAGCAGTTTATGGTCAGCGGGAACGGTCGGGGAGCTGTTTTTT. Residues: CASSLWSAGTVGELFF.

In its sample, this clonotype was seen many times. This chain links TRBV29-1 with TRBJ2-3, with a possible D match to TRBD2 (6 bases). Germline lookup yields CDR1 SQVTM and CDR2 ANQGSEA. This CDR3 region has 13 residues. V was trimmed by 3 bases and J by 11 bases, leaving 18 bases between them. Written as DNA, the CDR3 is TGCAGCGTTGATCCCTACAGCGGGCTGGGGCAGTATTTT. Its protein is CSVDPYSGLGQYF.

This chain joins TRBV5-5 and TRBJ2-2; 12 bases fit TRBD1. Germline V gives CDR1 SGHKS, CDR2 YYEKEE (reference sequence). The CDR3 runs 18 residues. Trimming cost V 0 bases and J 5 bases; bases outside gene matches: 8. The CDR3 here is CASSLAPGTGGKTGELFF. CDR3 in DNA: TGTGCCAGCAGCTTGGCCCCCGGGACAGGGGGCAAAACCGGGGAGCTGTTTTTT. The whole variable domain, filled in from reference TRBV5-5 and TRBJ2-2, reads DAGVTQSPTHLIKTRGQQVTLRCSPISGHKSVSWYQQVLGQGPQFIFQYYEKEERGRGNFPDRFSARQFPNYSSELNVNALLLGDSALYLCASSLAPGTGGKTGELFFGEGSRLTVL.